Listed below are T cell receptor beta chains from one sample, sequenced in a study of T cell changes during pregnancy in multiple sclerosis. Profiled with immunoSEQ multiplex PCR; TCRdb holds only in-frame clones, not every one. The sample comprises around 80,000 clones, under 95% of which are singletons, and around 1.4% rests with the top ten. The sample in question was peripheral blood, obtained before pregnancy. Receptor source: a female donor with multiple sclerosis, enrolled in a pregnancy study. CDR3s include the opening cysteine and the closing phenylalanine or tryptophan. A D gene is named only where the DNA matches it firmly. Rows may omit the clone size; those that give it use once, few, many or a size class.

CDR3 protein: CAWMGEGNYGYTF
CDR3 DNA: TGTGCCTGGATGGGGGAGGGTAACTATGGCTACACCTTC
V gene: TRBV30
clone size: -
D gene: -
J gene: TRBJ1-2

CDR3 protein: CASSLGPGGYGYTF
CDR3 DNA: TGTGCCAGCAGCTTAGGTCCAGGGGGCTATGGCTACACCTTC
V gene: TRBV7-8
clone size: -
D gene: TRBD1
J gene: TRBJ1-2

CDR3 protein: CASSKNQGRGNQPQHF
CDR3 DNA: TGTGCCAGCAGCAAAAACCAGGGGAGGGGCAATCAGCCCCAGCATTTT
V gene: TRBV16
clone size: -
D gene: -
J gene: TRBJ1-5

CDR3 protein: CAITPSPRTSMDTQYF
CDR3 DNA: TGTGCCATCACCCCCTCACCCCGGACTAGTATGGATACGCAGTATTTT
V gene: TRBV10-3
clone size: -
D gene: TRBD2
J gene: TRBJ2-3

CDR3 protein: CATSRDLADYEQYF
CDR3 DNA: TGTGCCACCAGCAGAGATCTGGCAGACTACGAGCAGTACTTC
V gene: TRBV15
clone size: few
D gene: -
J gene: TRBJ2-7

CDR3 protein: CATEDPGTGLAHGYTF
CDR3 DNA: TGTGCCACCGAAGACCCCGGGACAGGTCTCGCTCATGGCTACACCTTC
V gene: TRBV6-4
clone size: -
D gene: TRBD1
J gene: TRBJ1-2

CDR3 protein: CATQGGSNQPQHF
CDR3 DNA: TGTGCCACCCAGGGGGGCAGCAATCAGCCCCAGCATTTT
V gene: TRBV27
clone size: -
D gene: TRBD1
J gene: TRBJ1-5

CDR3 protein: CASSLSSGQGAEAFF
CDR3 DNA: TGTGCCAGCAGCTTGTCTTCAGGTCAGGGTGCTGAAGCTTTCTTT
V gene: TRBV5-4
clone size: -
D gene: -
J gene: TRBJ1-1

CDR3 protein: CASSITSGGSYEQYF
CDR3 DNA: TGTGCCAGTAGTATTACGAGCGGGGGGTCCTACGAGCAGTACTTC
V gene: TRBV19
clone size: -
D gene: TRBD2
J gene: TRBJ2-7

CDR3 protein: CAISESVTGQGFIYGYTF
CDR3 DNA: TGTGCCATCAGTGAGTCGGTGACAGGACAGGGCTTTATCTATGGCTACACCTTC
V gene: TRBV10-3
clone size: once
D gene: TRBD1
J gene: TRBJ1-2

CDR3 protein: CASSTGQGDYEQYF
CDR3 DNA: TGTGCCAGCAGCACGGGACAGGGAGACTACGAGCAGTACTTC
V gene: TRBV11-2
clone size: -
D gene: TRBD1
J gene: TRBJ2-7

CDR3 protein: CASSQDRDISSYEQYF
CDR3 DNA: TGTGCCAGCAGCCAAGATCGGGACATCAGCTCCTACGAGCAGTACTTC
V gene: TRBV14
clone size: -
D gene: -
J gene: TRBJ2-7

CDR3 protein: CASSSQGRGELFF
CDR3 DNA: TGCGCCAGCAGTTCCCAGGGTCGTGGGGAGCTGTTTTTT
V gene: TRBV5-1
clone size: -
D gene: -
J gene: TRBJ2-2

CDR3 protein: CASSLRGNSNQPQHF
CDR3 DNA: TGCGCCAGCAGTCTAAGGGGTAATAGCAATCAGCCCCAGCATTTT
V gene: TRBV23-1
clone size: -
D gene: -
J gene: TRBJ1-5

CDR3 protein: CARPSTGSEQYF
CDR3 DNA: TGTGCCAGACCTTCAACAGGGAGCGAGCAGTACTTC
V gene: TRBV6-4
clone size: -
D gene: -
J gene: TRBJ2-7

CDR3 protein: CASSLDRVGYGYTF
CDR3 DNA: TGTGCCAGCAGCTTAGACAGGGTCGGGTATGGCTACACCTTC
V gene: TRBV11-2
clone size: once
D gene: -
J gene: TRBJ1-2

CDR3 protein: CASCREVGGQQAQYF
CDR3 DNA: TGTGCCAGCTGTAGGGAGGTAGGGGGACAGCAGGCCCAGTACTTC
V gene: TRBV7-8
clone size: once
D gene: -
J gene: TRBJ2-5

CDR3 protein: CASSLGWTSGQETQYF
CDR3 DNA: TGCGCCAGCAGCTTAGGTTGGACTAGCGGACAAGAGACCCAGTACTTC
V gene: TRBV5-1
clone size: -
D gene: TRBD2
J gene: TRBJ2-5

CDR3 protein: CASSPPRGTNEKLFF
CDR3 DNA: TGTGCCAGCAGCCCGCCAAGAGGCACTAATGAAAAACTGTTTTTT
V gene: TRBV16
clone size: -
D gene: -
J gene: TRBJ1-4

CDR3 protein: CASSSPTGNLYGYTF
CDR3 DNA: TGTGCCAGCAGCTCCCCGACAGGGAACCTCTATGGCTACACCTTC
V gene: TRBV5-4
clone size: -
D gene: TRBD1
J gene: TRBJ1-2

CDR3 protein: CASSWDSLSYEQYF
CDR3 DNA: TGTGCCAGCAGTTGGGACAGCCTCTCCTACGAGCAGTACTTC
V gene: TRBV6-5
clone size: once
D gene: TRBD1
J gene: TRBJ2-7

CDR3 protein: CAISESPGYSNSPLHF
CDR3 DNA: TGTGCCATCAGTGAGTCGCCAGGGTATAGTAATTCACCCCTCCACTTT
V gene: TRBV10-3
clone size: -
D gene: -
J gene: TRBJ1-6

CDR3 protein: CASSTGWDTEAFF
CDR3 DNA: TGTGCCAGCTCTACAGGGTGGGACACTGAAGCTTTCTTT
V gene: TRBV6-1
clone size: -
D gene: -
J gene: TRBJ1-1

CDR3 protein: CASSLPVGLAADTQYF
CDR3 DNA: TGTGCCAGTAGTCTCCCCGTTGGGCTAGCGGCGGATACGCAGTATTTT
V gene: TRBV19
clone size: -
D gene: TRBD2
J gene: TRBJ2-3

CDR3 protein: CASSQDGSGLETQYF
CDR3 DNA: TGCGCCAGCAGCCAAGACGGGAGCGGCCTAGAGACCCAGTACTTC
V gene: TRBV4-1
clone size: -
D gene: -
J gene: TRBJ2-5

CDR3 protein: CASRDSDSYNSPLHF
CDR3 DNA: TGTGCCAGCAGAGACAGCGACTCCTATAATTCACCCCTCCACTTT
V gene: TRBV6-5
clone size: -
D gene: -
J gene: TRBJ1-6

CDR3 protein: CASGLVPQEQYF
CDR3 DNA: TGTGCTAGTGGTTTGGTCCCACAGGAGCAGTACTTC
V gene: TRBV12-5
clone size: -
D gene: -
J gene: TRBJ2-7

CDR3 protein: CASGLLSGGEQFF
CDR3 DNA: TGTGCTAGTGGTTTGTTGAGCGGGGGAGAGCAGTTCTTC
V gene: TRBV12-5
clone size: -
D gene: TRBD2
J gene: TRBJ2-1

CDR3 protein: CATTLGNSPLHF
CDR3 DNA: TGTGCCACAACACTAGGCAATTCACCCCTCCACTTT
V gene: TRBV6-1
clone size: -
D gene: -
J gene: TRBJ1-6

CDR3 protein: CASSVGGGEKLFF
CDR3 DNA: TGTGCCAGCAGCGTTGGGGGAGGTGAAAAACTGTTTTTT
V gene: TRBV7-9
clone size: -
D gene: -
J gene: TRBJ1-4